These 3 T cell receptor beta chains were all obtained from the same sample, sequenced in a study of alternative splicing in chronic myeloid leukemia remission. Each library started from around 1,000 ng total RNA with poly-A enrichment. TCRdb reprocessed the bulk RNA-seq reads, with one entry per CDR3 protein and no DNA. The sample has roughly eight distinct CDR3 sequences. As to time point: chronic-phase CML before TKI therapy (screening/day 1). The sample here was PBMCs or total blood leukocytes (not recorded which), taken at diagnosis. The receptors derive from an adult with chronic myeloid leukemia.

The V call is TRBV19, the J call TRBJ2-3. The CDR3 length is 13 residues. Germline V gene lookup returns CDR1 LNHDA and CDR2 SQIVND (reference sequence). This CDR3 reads CASSITGTDTQYF.

This rearrangement joins TRBV5-4 to TRBJ1-1. The CDR3 sequence is 13 residues long. Germline V CDR1 and CDR2: SGHNT, YYREEE (reference sequence). The CDR3 is CASSLAENTEAFF.

The chain links TRBV29-1 to TRBJ2-3; no DNA is available, so the TRBD2 call from TCRdb remains unchecked. CDR1 is SQVTM, CDR2 ANQGSEA, per germline. This CDR3 region has 13 residues. The CDR3 loop is CSVEPEGSDTQYF.